Listed below are T cell receptor beta chains from one sample, sequenced in a study of T cell repertoires in cytomegalovirus infection. TCRdb recomputed calls from the reads with MiXCR, one row per CDR3 protein. The table records some 680,000 distinct CDR3 sequences, 35% of them present only once. The sample consisted of PBMCs. These receptors were obtained from a human donor in good health (CMV status not recorded). Some clones in this sample may be carry-over from other donors' samples. Both conserved end residues are part of each CDR3. A D gene is named only where the DNA matches it firmly. Size tells how often a clone was seen (once, few, many) or the class of an expanded clone, and some rows leave it out.

many	TRBV6-5	TRBJ1-1	-	TGTGCCAGCAGTTACGGGGGGGGCACTGAAGCTTTCTTT	CASSYGGGTEAFF
many	TRBV5-4	TRBJ2-3	-	TGTGCCAGCACGCGCGGGCGGAGGTTAGGCACAGATACGCAGTATTTT	CASTRGRRLGTDTQYF
few	TRBV6-5	TRBJ1-4	-	TGTGCCAGCAGTTACTCGGAACAGGGAGGGGAAAAACTGTTTTTT	CASSYSEQGGEKLFF
few	TRBV20-1	TRBJ2-3	TRBD2	TGCGGTGCTAGAGATGCTAGCGGCCCCACAGATACGCAGTATTTT	CGARDASGPTDTQYF
-	TRBV12-3/TRBV12-4	TRBJ2-1	TRBD2	TGTGCCAGCAGTTTCACTAGCGGGAGCCACCAGCCGCAGTTCTTC	CASSFTSGSHQPQFF
few	TRBV2	TRBJ2-7	-	TGTGCCAGCGGAAGGACGCCCTACGAGCAGTACTTC	CASGRTPYEQYF
-	TRBV12-3/TRBV12-4	TRBJ1-2	TRBD1	TGTGCCAGCAGCGACGAGAACAGGGGGGACTATGGCTACACCTTC	CASSDENRGDYGYTF
-	TRBV28	TRBJ1-1	-	TGTGCCAGCAGAGGGGGGAGGCGGTACACTGAAGCTTTCTTT	CASRGGRRYTEAFF
-	TRBV20-1	TRBJ1-6	TRBD1	TGCAGTGCTAGGCCGGGACAGGGGGCAGGTTCACCCCTCCACTTT	CSARPGQGAGSPLHF
-	TRBV28	TRBJ2-1	-	TGTGCCAGCAGTTTAGTTACTAGAAGTAACGATGAGCAGTTCTTC	CASSLVTRSNDEQFF
-	TRBV20-1	TRBJ2-1	TRBD1	TGCAGTGCTTCACCCCGGGACAGGGTGAGGGAGCAGTTCTTC	CSASPRDRVREQFF
-	TRBV12-3/TRBV12-4	TRBJ2-1	TRBD1	TGTGCCAGCAGCAGACAGGGCTTTCCTGAGCAGTTCTTC	CASSRQGFPEQFF
-	TRBV24-1	TRBJ2-1	TRBD2	TGTGCCACCAGTGATCCAAGGACTAGCGGGAGTGGGCGTTACAATGAGCAGTTCTTC	CATSDPRTSGSGRYNEQFF
few	TRBV5-1	TRBJ2-6	-	TGCGCCAGCACCAAAGACATTCGGCCCCTCGTTACAAGCTCTGGGGCCAACGTCCTGACTTTC	CASTKDIRPLVTSSGANVLTF
-	TRBV4-2	TRBJ1-1	-	TGTGCCAGCAGCCCATTGACCGGACGGATGAACACTGAAGCTTTCTTT	CASSPLTGRMNTEAFF
few	TRBV7-2	TRBJ1-2	TRBD1	TGTGCCAGCAGCAAAACCGGGACAGGGATCTATGGCTACACCTTC	CASSKTGTGIYGYTF
few	TRBV7-8	TRBJ2-3	TRBD2	TGTGCCAGCAGCCCCGGACTAGCGGGAGGACCTATCAATGGGGATACGCAGTATTTT	CASSPGLAGGPINGDTQYF
-	TRBV6-5	TRBJ2-1	TRBD2	TGTGCCAGCAGTACTCCGGGACTAGCCGGGGAGGAGCAGTTCTTC	CASSTPGLAGEEQFF
-	TRBV6-2/TRBV6-3	TRBJ2-3	-	TGTGCCAGCACCAATGGTCCCCGGGATACGCAGTATTTT	CASTNGPRDTQYF
-	TRBV20-1	TRBJ2-1	TRBD2	TGCAGTGCCCCAAACTATCTAGCGGTCTCCTACAATGAGCAGTTCTTC	CSAPNYLAVSYNEQFF
-	TRBV7-8	TRBJ1-2	-	TGTGCCAGCAGCCAAGGTGCTTCCGCGGATCTCGGCTATGGCTACACCTTC	CASSQGASADLGYGYTF
-	TRBV12-3/TRBV12-4	TRBJ2-7	-	TGTGACAGCAGTTTAACAGGGTGGCACGAGCAGTACTTC	CDSSLTGWHEQYF
many	TRBV7-2	TRBJ2-5	-	TGTGCCAGCAGCTCTGGACTGCCCCCCACGGCCCAGTACTTC	CASSSGLPPTAQYF
many	TRBV6-5	TRBJ2-7	-	TGTGCCACCTCCTACACCTACGAGCAGTACTTC	CATSYTYEQYF
-	TRBV27	TRBJ1-1	TRBD1	TGTGCCAGCAGTGGAAGGACAGGTCACACTGAAGCTTTCTTT	CASSGRTGHTEAFF
few	TRBV12-3/TRBV12-4	TRBJ2-4	-	TGTGCCAGCAGTTCCACCTTTCGGGGGAGTAGTTTGAACATTCAGTACTTC	CASSSTFRGSSLNIQYF
few	TRBV7-2	TRBJ2-1	TRBD2	TGTGCCAGCAGCTCCGGACTAGCGGGGGATGAGCAGTTCTTC	CASSSGLAGDEQFF
-	TRBV7-6	TRBJ1-1	-	TGTGCCAGCGCCTATGGAGAGAGCGTGAACACTGAAGCTTTCTTT	CASAYGESVNTEAFF
-	TRBV27	TRBJ1-6	-	TGTGCCAGCAGAACAGTGTGGCAGATGAATAATTCACCCCTCCACTTT	CASRTVWQMNNSPLHF
-	TRBV7-2	TRBJ2-4	TRBD1	TGTGCCAGCAGCTTAGCGGGACAGTCGGGATTAGCCAAAAACATTCAGTACTTC	CASSLAGQSGLAKNIQYF
-	TRBV2	TRBJ1-5	-	TGTGCCACCGCAGGAGGTACCTATCAGCCCCAGCATTTT	CATAGGTYQPQHF
few	TRBV20-1	TRBJ1-1	-	TGCAGTGCTAGGGGACAAATGCGGACTGAAGCTTTCTTT	CSARGQMRTEAFF
-	TRBV20-1	TRBJ2-1	TRBD2	TGCAGTGCTAGACCTTTCGACTTCCCCGGGACTAGCAGGGGGTATGAGCAGTTCTTC	CSARPFDFPGTSRGYEQFF
few	TRBV6-6	TRBJ1-6	-	TGTGCCAGCACCACGTCGGCAGGGGCGTTTTTGAGCTCCTATAATTCACCCCTCCACTTT	CASTTSAGAFLSSYNSPLHF
many	TRBV7-2	TRBJ1-1	TRBD1	TGTGCCAGCAGGGCGGCGGACAGGGGGGGAACTGAAGCTTTCTTT	CASRAADRGGTEAFF
once	TRBV28	TRBJ2-1	TRBD2	TGTGCCAGCAGTAGTCTAGCGGGAAGGTACAATGAGCAGATCTTC	CASSSLAGRYNEQIF
few	TRBV14	TRBJ2-3	-	TGTGCCAGCAGCCAAGTTGGCGGCGGGTTTAATACGCAGTATTTT	CASSQVGGGFNTQYF